The 19 T cell receptor beta chains below all came from one sample that was sequenced in a study of control samples from healthy donors and cancer patients. Method: immunoSEQ multiplex PCR; TCRdb's copy keeps in-frame clones and lacks some. This table has tens of thousands of clones, 75% to 85% appearing once. Input material: blood. These receptors were taken from a man in his fifties or sixties in good health.

The chain employs TRBV28 and TRBJ2-3; 8 bases are a match to TRBD2. The CDR3 covers 12 residues. The V gene end was trimmed by 6 bases and the J gene end by 8 bases; junction bases not matched to a gene: 4. The V gene's germline CDR1 is MDHEN and CDR2 SYDVKM. The CDR3 protein is CASRGLGGTQYF. CDR3 bases: TGTGCCAGCAGGGGACTAGGCGGTACGCAGTATTTT.

This clone has just a few counts. The chain couples TRBV5-8 to TRBJ2-5; weak D call: TRBD1 (7 bases). This CDR3 comprises 15 residues. CDR1 is SGHTS and CDR2 is YDEGEE in the germline V gene. Trimming pared 3 bases from V and 3 bases from J, leaving 15 bases between. DNA of the CDR3: TGTGCCAGCAGCTCGGGCCAGGGGGGTAAAGAGACCCAGTACTTC. Translating gives CASSSGQGGKETQYF.

The V call is TRBV15, the J call TRBJ2-5, with a possible D match to TRBD2 (5 bases). Deletions cut 3 bases from V and 2 bases from J, with 7 bases between. Germline lookup yields CDR1 LNHNV and CDR2 YYDKDF (reference sequence). The CDR3 extends over 13 amino acids. DNA for the CDR3: TGTGCCACCAGCAGGGACTGGCAAGAGACCCAGTACTTC. It encodes CATSRDWQETQYF.

In its sample, this clone was seen once. CDR3 sequence: CASSYGGGWETQYF. The CDR3 bases are TGTGCCAGCAGTTACGGGGGGGGTTGGGAGACCCAGTACTTC. The genes are TRBV6-6 and TRBJ2-5; TRBD2 matches 7 bases. The J segment lost 5 bases and the V segment lost 2 bases, leaving 5 bases of the junction unmatched. Germline V lookup: CDR1 MNHNY, CDR2 SVGAGI (reference sequence). The CDR3 consists of 14 residues.

The chain carries TRBV7-2 and TRBJ1-2; the match to TRBD1 covers 9 bases. Looked up from germline, CDR1 is SGHTA and CDR2 is FQGNSA. CDR3 length: 15 amino acids. V gave up 6 bases and J gave up 4 bases; unmatched junction bases: 9. CDR3 protein: CASSSQTGGAYGYTF. In DNA form, the CDR3 reads TGTGCCAGCAGTTCCCAAACAGGGGGCGCCTATGGCTACACCTTC.

The chain recombines TRBV5-1 with TRBJ2-5; weak D call: TRBD2 (5 bases). CDR3 length: 15 amino acids. The V gene lost 0 bases and the J gene lost 5 bases, with 14 bases spanning the gap. The germline V gene has CDR1 SGHRS and CDR2 YFSETQ. The CDR3 sequence: CASSLGHQGLETQYF. For the CDR3, the DNA is TGCGCCAGCAGCTTGGGACACCAAGGACTGGAGACCCAGTACTTC. Supplemented by reference TRBV5-1 and TRBJ2-5, the full variable domain reads KAGVTQTPRYLIKTRGQQVTLSCSPISGHRSVSWYQQTPGQGLQFLFEYFSETQRNKGNFPGRFSGRQFSNSRSEMNVSTLELGDSALYLCASSLGHQGLETQYFGPGTRLLVL.

This clone occurred a few times. V is TRBV4-2 and J is TRBJ1-2; the match to TRBD1 covers 11 bases. V shed 1 base, J shed 8 bases, and the junction held 6 bases outside the gene matches. There are 15 residues in the CDR3. Looked up from germline, CDR1 is LGHNA and CDR2 is YNFKEQ. CDR3 sequence reads: CASSQVDRGQGGYTF. The DNA for the CDR3 is TGTGCCAGCAGCCAAGTGGACAGGGGGCAAGGAGGCTACACCTTC.

The rearrangement joins TRBV27 to TRBJ2-7, with no clear D. Germline CDR1 is MNHEY and CDR2 is SMNVEV (reference sequence). The CDR3 extends over 12 amino acids. Between the trimmed V and J ends, which lost 6 bases and 4 bases, there was a span of 10 bases. The CDR3 sequence: CASSHGKYEQYF. The DNA for the CDR3 is TGTGCCAGCAGCCACGGAAAGTACGAGCAGTACTTC.

V usage is TRBV7-9 and J usage is TRBJ2-7, with D perhaps being TRBD1 or TRBD2 (5 bases each). Germline V gene lookup returns CDR1 SEHNR and CDR2 FQNEAQ (reference sequence). This CDR3 is built from 14 residues. Trimming cost V 5 bases and J 3 bases, with 14 bases left between them. CDR3 DNA sequence: TGTGCCAGCAGCCCACCTGGGGGTGGCTACGAGCAGTACTTC. Amino acids: CASSPPGGGYEQYF.

This rearrangement joins TRBV24-1 to TRBJ2-1; maybe TRBD2 (5 bases). This CDR3 is 15 amino acids long. CDR1 and CDR2 from the germline V gene are KGHDR and SFDVKD. Trimming stripped 5 bases from V and 6 bases from J, with 16 bases between. The DNA of the CDR3 is TGTGCCACCAGTGTCGATAAGGCTAGCCCCAATGAGCAGTTCTTC. Translating gives CATSVDKASPNEQFF.

This chain joins TRBV9 and TRBJ2-1; D is undetermined. CDR1 SGDLS and CDR2 YYNGEE come from the germline V gene. This CDR3 has 16 amino acids. Trimming took 0 bases from V and 0 from J, leaving 10 bases between them. The CDR3 DNA follows: TGTGCCAGCAGCGTAGATCCCGCTAGCTCCTACAATGAGCAGTTCTTC. It is translated as CASSVDPASSYNEQFF.

The gene calls are TRBV2 and TRBJ1-5; D gene unclear. The CDR3 sequence is 14 residues long. Germline CDR1 and CDR2: SNHLY and FYNNEI. V was cut by 5 bases and J by 0 bases, with 8 bases left in between. The CDR3 sequence is CASSRRNSNQPQHF. CDR3 bases: TGTGCCAGCAGTAGACGGAATAGCAATCAGCCCCAGCATTTT. Filled out from reference TRBV2 and TRBJ1-5, the complete variable domain reads EPEVTQTPSHQVTQMGQEVILRCVPISNHLYFYWYRQILGQKVEFLVSFYNNEISEKSEIFDDQFSVERPDGSNFTLKIRSTKLEDSAMYFCASSRRNSNQPQHFGDGTRLSIL.

The J gene is TRBJ2-3, the V gene TRBV30, with 9 bases aligning to TRBD2. From germline, CDR1 is GTSNPN and CDR2 SVGIG (reference sequence). After removal of 4 bases from V and 2 bases from J, the junction contained 7 bases not matched to a gene. The CDR3 loop spans 15 amino acids. The CDR3 sequence: CAWKRLAVLTDTQYF. CDR3 sequence (DNA): TGTGCCTGGAAGAGACTAGCGGTCCTCACAGATACGCAGTATTTT.

The rearrangement joins TRBV2 to TRBJ2-1; a weak D match, TRBD2 (5 bases). The CDR3 is 13 amino acids. Germline CDR1 reads SNHLY; CDR2 reads FYNNEI. Trimming removed 8 bases from V and 5 bases from J, with 13 bases in between. The CDR3 DNA follows: TGTGCCAGCCTTCGACTACCTAACAATGAGCAGTTCTTC. Translation: CASLRLPNNEQFF.

The chain couples TRBV19 to TRBJ2-3, with a weak D call TRBD1 (5 bases). The V end was cut by 6 bases, the J end by 11 bases, with 24 bases between. CDR3 size: 15 residues. CDR1 is LNHDA and CDR2 is SQIVND in the germline V gene (reference sequence). CDR3 protein: CASSESQETVGWQYF. As DNA, the CDR3 is TGTGCCAGTAGCGAATCACAGGAGACCGTGGGCTGGCAGTATTTT.

The genes are TRBV12-3 or TRBV12-4 and TRBJ1-1; D is possibly TRBD1 (6 bases). V lost 5 bases to trimming and J lost 7 bases, with 11 bases between them. The CDR3 runs 12 residues. The CDR3 sequence: CASSKGVGEAFF. In DNA, the CDR3 is TGTGCCAGCAGTAAGGGGGTGGGTGAAGCTTTCTTT.

The V call is TRBV10-3, the J call TRBJ1-5, with D maybe TRBD1 (5 bases). Germline V lookup: CDR1 ENHRY, CDR2 SYGVKD. V was trimmed by 10 bases and J by 0 bases, leaving 13 bases between them. The CDR3 has 14 amino acids. In DNA form, the CDR3 reads TGTGCCACCCAGACAGAGTATAGCAATCAGCCCCAGCATTTT. It is translated as CATQTEYSNQPQHF.

This clone has more than one count but fewer than ten. J is TRBJ2-3 and V is TRBV4-3; TRBD2 aligns across 10 bases. This CDR3 is built from 15 residues. In germline, CDR1 is LGHNA, CDR2 YSLEER. Trimming removed 4 bases from V and 1 base from J; junction bases left unmatched: 2. CDR3 DNA sequence: TGCGCCAGCAGCCTCGGACTAGCGGGCACAGATACGCAGTATTTT. Its translation is CASSLGLAGTDTQYF.

This chain joins TRBV2 and TRBJ2-1; D possibly corresponds to TRBD2 (6 bases). With 11 bases removed from V and 3 bases from J, the gap between germline ends came to 11 bases. The CDR3 sequence is 12 residues long. Germline CDR1 SNHLY, CDR2 FYNNEI. CDR3 nucleotide sequence: TGTGCCGGGAGGAGGGACTACAATGAGCAGTTCTTC. Protein product: CAGRRDYNEQFF.